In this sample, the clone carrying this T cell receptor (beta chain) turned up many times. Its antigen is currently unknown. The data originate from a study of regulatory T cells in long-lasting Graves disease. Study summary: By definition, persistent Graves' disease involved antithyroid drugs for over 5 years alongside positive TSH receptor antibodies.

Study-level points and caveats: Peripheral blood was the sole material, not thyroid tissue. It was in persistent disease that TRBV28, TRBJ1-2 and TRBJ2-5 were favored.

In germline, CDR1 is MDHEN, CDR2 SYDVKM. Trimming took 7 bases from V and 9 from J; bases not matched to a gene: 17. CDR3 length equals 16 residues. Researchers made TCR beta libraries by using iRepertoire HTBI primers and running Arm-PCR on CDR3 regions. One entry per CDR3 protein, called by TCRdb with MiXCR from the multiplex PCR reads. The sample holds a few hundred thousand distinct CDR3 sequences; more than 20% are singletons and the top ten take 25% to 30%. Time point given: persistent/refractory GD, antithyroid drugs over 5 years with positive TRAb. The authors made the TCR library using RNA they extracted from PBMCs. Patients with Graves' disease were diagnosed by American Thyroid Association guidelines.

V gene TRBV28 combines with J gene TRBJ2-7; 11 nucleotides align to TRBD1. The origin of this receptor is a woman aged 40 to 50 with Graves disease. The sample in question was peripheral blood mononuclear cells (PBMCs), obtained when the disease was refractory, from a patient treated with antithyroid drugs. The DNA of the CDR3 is TGTGCCAGCAACCCGTCCGGGACAGGGGGTCTACGTGGGCAGTACTTC. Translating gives CASNPSGTGGLRGQYF.